This T cell receptor beta chain emerged from a study of technical replicates of blood from several donors. Data came from immunoSEQ multiplex PCR; TCRdb stores just in-frame clones and leaves some out. The table shows 84,000 or so clones, with 93% occurring only once. V dropped 2 bases and J dropped 4 bases, with 7 bases sitting between them. CDR3 size: 13 residues. Germline CDR1 and CDR2: SGHTA and FQGNSA. The chain joins TRBV7-2 to TRBJ2-3; D not certain. The source is a human donor in good health. Sequenced input: T cells isolated from PBMCs. CDR3 amino acids: CASSLQFSDTQYF. The CDR3 DNA reads as TGTGCCAGCAGCTTACAGTTCTCAGATACGCAGTATTTT.